Below, one T cell receptor (beta chain) is given with its context. J lost 0 bases, V lost 5 bases, and 4 bases had no gene match. The CDR3 totals 15 residues. From germline, CDR1 is ENHRY and CDR2 SYGVKD. These data are taken from a study of blood T cell repertoires in COVID-19. Across the study: The United States, Italy and Spain provided the acute and convalescent COVID-19 samples. T cells, B-cell-depleted T cells, or PBMCs provided the cDNA or gDNA that served as material.

As originally analysed: Estimation of nucleated cell counts relied on the amplification of reference gene primers. The protocol was immunoSEQ multiplex PCR, while the TCRdb copy is restricted to in-frame clones and leaves out a portion. Clonal size and the V and J genes are those of that table, whereas D and trimming came from the DNA. The table includes 99,000 or so clones, roughly 84% detected once. This clonotype was sampled from a man between 70 and 80 years old with active or convalescent COVID-19. The specimen was peripheral blood. The chain uses TRBV10-3 and TRBJ2-1, with TRBD2 matching over 7 bases. The DNA for the CDR3 is TGTGCCATCAGTTTCGGGGGGAGCTCCTACAATGAGCAGTTCTTC. Its translation is CAISFGGSSYNEQFF.